This TCR beta chain was profiled in a study of T-cell reconstitution after alpha-beta-depleted transplantation in children. This CDR3 comprises 18 residues. V shed 4 bases and J 6 bases; nucleotides not matched to a gene: 18. Germline-derived CDR1 and CDR2 are MGHRA and YSYEKL. There are a few counts of this clonotype. For TCRbeta, the library was prepared with unique molecular identifiers. Via MiXCR, TCRdb re-called the PCR reads, giving one row per CDR3 protein. The repertoire holds about 340,000 distinct CDR3 sequences, 10% seen once, with 2% to 3% in the top ten. The rearrangement joins TRBV4-1 to TRBJ1-5, with 7 nucleotides matching TRBD1. This receptor was obtained from a human donor who donated a stem cell graft to a child with acute lymphoblastic leukemia. Sequenced here: PBMCs from the stem cell graft donor, sampled from the stem cell graft. The CDR3 sequence: CASSPIDRVVGEGQPQHF. The CDR3 DNA reads as TGCGCCAGCAGCCCAATCGACAGGGTAGTAGGTGAAGGTCAGCCCCAGCATTTT.